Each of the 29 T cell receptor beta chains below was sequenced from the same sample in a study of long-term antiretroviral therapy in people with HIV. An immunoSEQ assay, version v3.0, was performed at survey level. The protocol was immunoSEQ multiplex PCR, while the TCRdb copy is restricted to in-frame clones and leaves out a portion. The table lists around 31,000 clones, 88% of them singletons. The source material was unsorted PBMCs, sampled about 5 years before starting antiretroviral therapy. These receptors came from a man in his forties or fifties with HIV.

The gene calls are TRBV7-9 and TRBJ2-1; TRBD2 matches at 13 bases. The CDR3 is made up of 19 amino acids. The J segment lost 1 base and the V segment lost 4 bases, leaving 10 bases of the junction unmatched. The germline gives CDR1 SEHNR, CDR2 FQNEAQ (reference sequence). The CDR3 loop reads CASSSTSGRPLGSYNEQFF. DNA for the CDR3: TGTGCCAGCAGCTCGACTAGCGGGAGGCCCCTTGGGTCCTACAATGAGCAGTTCTTC.

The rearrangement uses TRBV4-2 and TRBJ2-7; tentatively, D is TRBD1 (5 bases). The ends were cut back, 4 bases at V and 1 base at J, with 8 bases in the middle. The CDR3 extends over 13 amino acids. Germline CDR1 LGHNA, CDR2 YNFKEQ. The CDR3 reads CASSPDSSYEQYF. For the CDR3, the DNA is TGTGCCAGCAGCCCAGACAGTTCCTACGAGCAGTACTTC.

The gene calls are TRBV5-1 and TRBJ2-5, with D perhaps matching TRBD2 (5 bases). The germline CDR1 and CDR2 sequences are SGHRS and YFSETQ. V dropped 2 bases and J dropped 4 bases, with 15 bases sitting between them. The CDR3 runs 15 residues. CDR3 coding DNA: TGCGCCAGCAGCTTAATGAGCGGTGTTGCAGAGACCCAGTACTTC. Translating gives CASSLMSGVAETQYF.

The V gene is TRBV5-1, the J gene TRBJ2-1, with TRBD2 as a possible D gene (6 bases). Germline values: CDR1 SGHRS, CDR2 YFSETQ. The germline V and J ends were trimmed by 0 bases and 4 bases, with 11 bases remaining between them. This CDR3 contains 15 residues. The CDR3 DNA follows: TGCGCCAGCAGCTTGGGGGGAGGTAGTTACAATGAGCAGTTCTTC. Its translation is CASSLGGGSYNEQFF.

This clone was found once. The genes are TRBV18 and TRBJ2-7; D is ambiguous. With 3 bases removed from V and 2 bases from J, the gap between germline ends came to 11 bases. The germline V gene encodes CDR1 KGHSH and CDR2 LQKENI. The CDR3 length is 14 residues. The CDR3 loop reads CASSPDHDTYEQYF. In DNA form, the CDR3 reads TGTGCCAGCTCACCCGATCACGATACCTACGAGCAGTACTTC.

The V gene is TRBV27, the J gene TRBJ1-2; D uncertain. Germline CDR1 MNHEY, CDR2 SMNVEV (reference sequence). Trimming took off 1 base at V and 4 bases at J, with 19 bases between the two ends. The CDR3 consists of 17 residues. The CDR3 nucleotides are TGTGCCAGCAGTTTATATCTTCGCGAAGGGCAGCTCTATGGCTACACCTTC. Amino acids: CASSLYLREGQLYGYTF.

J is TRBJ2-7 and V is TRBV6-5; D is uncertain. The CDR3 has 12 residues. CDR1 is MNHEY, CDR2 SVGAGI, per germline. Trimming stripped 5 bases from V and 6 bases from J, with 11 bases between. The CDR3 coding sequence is TGTGCCAGCAGTCTACGGCGCCCCGAGCAGTACTTC. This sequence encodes CASSLRRPEQYF.

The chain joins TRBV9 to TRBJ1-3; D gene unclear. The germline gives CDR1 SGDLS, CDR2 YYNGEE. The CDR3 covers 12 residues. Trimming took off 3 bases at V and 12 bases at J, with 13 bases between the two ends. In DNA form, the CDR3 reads TGTGCCAGCAGCGCGCTAGACATGGTCATATATTTT. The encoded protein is CASSALDMVIYF.

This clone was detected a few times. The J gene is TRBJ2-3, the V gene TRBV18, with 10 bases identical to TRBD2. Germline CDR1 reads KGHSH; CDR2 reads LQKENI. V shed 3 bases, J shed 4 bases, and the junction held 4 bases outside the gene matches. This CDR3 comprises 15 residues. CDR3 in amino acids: CASSPGLAKADTQYF. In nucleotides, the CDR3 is TGTGCCAGCTCACCGGGACTAGCGAAGGCAGATACGCAGTATTTT.

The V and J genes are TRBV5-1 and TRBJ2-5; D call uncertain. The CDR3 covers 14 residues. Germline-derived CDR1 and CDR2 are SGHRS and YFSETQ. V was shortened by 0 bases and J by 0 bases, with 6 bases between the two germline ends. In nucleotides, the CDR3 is TGCGCCAGCAGCTTGGGTTCGGACCAAGAGACCCAGTACTTC. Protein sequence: CASSLGSDQETQYF.

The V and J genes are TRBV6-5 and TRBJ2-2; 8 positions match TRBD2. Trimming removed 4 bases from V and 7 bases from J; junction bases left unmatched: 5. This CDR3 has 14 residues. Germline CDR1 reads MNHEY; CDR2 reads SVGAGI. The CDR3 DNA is TGTGCCAGCAGTTCTCGGGGGGGGGTCGGGGAGCTGTTTTTT. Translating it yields CASSSRGGVGELFF.

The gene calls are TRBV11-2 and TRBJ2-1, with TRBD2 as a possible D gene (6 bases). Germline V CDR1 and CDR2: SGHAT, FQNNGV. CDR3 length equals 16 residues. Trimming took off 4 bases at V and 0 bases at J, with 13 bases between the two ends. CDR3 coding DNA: TGTGCCAGCAGCTGGAGACGGGGGAGCTCCTACAATGAGCAGTTCTTC. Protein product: CASSWRRGSSYNEQFF.

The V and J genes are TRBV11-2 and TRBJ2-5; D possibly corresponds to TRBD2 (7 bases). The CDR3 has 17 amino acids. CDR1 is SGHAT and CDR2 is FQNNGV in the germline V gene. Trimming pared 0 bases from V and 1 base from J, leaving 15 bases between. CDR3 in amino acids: CASSLDQAGASQETQYF. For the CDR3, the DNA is TGTGCCAGCAGCTTAGATCAGGCGGGGGCCTCCCAAGAGACCCAGTACTTC.

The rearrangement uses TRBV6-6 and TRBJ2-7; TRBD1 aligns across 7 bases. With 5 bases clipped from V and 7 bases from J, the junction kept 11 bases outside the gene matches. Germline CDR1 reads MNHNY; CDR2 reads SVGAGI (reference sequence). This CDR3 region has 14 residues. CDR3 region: CASSPQGLVGEQYF. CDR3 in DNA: TGTGCCAGCAGTCCACAGGGGCTGGTGGGAGAGCAGTACTTC.

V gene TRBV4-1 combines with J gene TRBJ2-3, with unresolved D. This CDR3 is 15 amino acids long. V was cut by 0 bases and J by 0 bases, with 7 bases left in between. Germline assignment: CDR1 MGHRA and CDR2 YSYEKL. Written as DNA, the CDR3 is TGCGCCAGCAGCCAAGAACAGATGAGCACAGATACGCAGTATTTT. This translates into CASSQEQMSTDTQYF.

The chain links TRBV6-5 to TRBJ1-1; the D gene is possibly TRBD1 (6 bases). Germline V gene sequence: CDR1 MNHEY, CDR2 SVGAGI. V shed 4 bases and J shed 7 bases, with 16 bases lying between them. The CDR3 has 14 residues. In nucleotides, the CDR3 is TGTGCCAGCAGTTCCGGACAGACTTTCGATGAAGCTTTCTTT. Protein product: CASSSGQTFDEAFF.

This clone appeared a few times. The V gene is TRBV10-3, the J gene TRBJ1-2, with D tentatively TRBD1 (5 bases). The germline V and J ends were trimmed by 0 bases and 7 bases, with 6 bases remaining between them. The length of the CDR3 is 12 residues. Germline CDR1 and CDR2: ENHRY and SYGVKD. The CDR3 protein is CAISESRGGYTF. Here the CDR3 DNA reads TGTGCCATCAGTGAGTCAAGGGGTGGCTACACCTTC.

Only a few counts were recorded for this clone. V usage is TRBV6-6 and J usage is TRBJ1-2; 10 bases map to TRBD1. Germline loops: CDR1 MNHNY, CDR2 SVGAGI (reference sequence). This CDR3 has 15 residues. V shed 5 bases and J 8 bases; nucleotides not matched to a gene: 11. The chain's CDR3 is CASSSPGTGDGGYTF. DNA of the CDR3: TGTGCCAGCAGTAGTCCCGGGACAGGGGACGGCGGCTACACCTTC.

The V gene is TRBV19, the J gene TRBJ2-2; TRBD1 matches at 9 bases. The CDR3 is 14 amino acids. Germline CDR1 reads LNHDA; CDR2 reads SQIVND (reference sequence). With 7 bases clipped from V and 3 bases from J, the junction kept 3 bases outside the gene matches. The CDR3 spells CASTRTGDTGELFF. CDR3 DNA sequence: TGTGCCAGTACACGGACAGGGGACACCGGGGAGCTGTTTTTT.

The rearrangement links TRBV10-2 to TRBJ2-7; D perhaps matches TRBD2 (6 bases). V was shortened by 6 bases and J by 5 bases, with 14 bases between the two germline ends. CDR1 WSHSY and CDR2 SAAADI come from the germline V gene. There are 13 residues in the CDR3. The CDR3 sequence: CASRSSVWDEQYF. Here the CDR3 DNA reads TGCGCCAGCAGATCTAGCGTTTGGGACGAGCAGTACTTC.

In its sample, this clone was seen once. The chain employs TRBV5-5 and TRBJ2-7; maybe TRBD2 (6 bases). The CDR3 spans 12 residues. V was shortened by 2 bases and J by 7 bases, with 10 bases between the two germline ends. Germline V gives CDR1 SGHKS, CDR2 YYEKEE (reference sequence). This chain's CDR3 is CASSFAAGEQYF. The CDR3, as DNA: TGTGCCAGCAGCTTCGCGGCGGGGGAGCAGTACTTC.

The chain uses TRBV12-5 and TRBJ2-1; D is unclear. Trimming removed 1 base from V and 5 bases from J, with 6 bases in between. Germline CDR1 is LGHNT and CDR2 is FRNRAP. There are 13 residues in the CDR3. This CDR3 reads CASGLGPDNEQFF. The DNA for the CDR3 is TGTGCTAGTGGTTTGGGGCCCGACAATGAGCAGTTCTTC.

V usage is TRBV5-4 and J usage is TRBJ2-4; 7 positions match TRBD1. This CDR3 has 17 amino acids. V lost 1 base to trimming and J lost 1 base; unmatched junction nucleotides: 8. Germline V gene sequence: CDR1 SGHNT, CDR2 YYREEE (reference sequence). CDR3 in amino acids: CASSLTGAPGAKNIQYF. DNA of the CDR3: TGTGCCAGCAGCTTGACAGGGGCCCCCGGGGCCAAAAACATTCAGTACTTC.

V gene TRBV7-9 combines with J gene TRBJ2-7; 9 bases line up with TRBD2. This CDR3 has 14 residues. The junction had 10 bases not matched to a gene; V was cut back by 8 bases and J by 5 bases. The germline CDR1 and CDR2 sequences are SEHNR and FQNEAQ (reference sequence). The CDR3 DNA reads TGTGCCAGCGGATTCCTAGCGGGGTACCACGAGCAGTACTTC. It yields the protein CASGFLAGYHEQYF.

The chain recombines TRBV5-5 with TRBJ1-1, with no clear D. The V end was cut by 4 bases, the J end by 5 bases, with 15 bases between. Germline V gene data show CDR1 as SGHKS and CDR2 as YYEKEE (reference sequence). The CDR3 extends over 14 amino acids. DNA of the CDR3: TGTGCCAGCAGCCCCCGGTGGAGGGAGACTGAAGCTTTCTTT. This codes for CASSPRWRETEAFF.

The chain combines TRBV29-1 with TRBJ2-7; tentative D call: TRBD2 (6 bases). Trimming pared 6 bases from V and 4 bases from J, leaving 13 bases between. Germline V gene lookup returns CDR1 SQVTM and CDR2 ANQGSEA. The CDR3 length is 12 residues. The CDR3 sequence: CSVDRGGYEQYF. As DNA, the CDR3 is TGCAGCGTAGACCGTGGGGGGTACGAGCAGTACTTC.

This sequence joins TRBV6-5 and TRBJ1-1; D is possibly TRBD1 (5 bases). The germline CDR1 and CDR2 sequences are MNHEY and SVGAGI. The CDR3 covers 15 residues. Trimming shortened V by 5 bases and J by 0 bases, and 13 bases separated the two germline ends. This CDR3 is CASSRATVMNTEAFF. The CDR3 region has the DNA TGTGCCAGCAGTCGAGCGACAGTTATGAACACTGAAGCTTTCTTT.

CDR3 in amino acids: CASSLEGSGNTIYF. The DNA of the CDR3 is TGCGCCAGCAGCTTGGAAGGGTCTGGAAACACCATATATTTT. The chain is built from TRBV5-1 and TRBJ1-3; D gene ambiguous. Germline assignment: CDR1 SGHRS and CDR2 YFSETQ. CDR3 length: 14 amino acids. The ends were cut back, 0 bases at V and 1 base at J, with 5 bases in the middle.

The CDR3 is CASSFLWGAGTEAFF. DNA for the CDR3: TGTGCCAGCAGCTTCCTATGGGGCGCGGGCACTGAAGCTTTCTTT. The V and J genes are TRBV7-6 and TRBJ1-1; a possible D gene is TRBD1 (5 bases). Trimming took off 3 bases at V and 4 bases at J, with 15 bases between the two ends. Germline CDR1 SGHVS, CDR2 FNYEAQ. The CDR3 consists of 15 residues.